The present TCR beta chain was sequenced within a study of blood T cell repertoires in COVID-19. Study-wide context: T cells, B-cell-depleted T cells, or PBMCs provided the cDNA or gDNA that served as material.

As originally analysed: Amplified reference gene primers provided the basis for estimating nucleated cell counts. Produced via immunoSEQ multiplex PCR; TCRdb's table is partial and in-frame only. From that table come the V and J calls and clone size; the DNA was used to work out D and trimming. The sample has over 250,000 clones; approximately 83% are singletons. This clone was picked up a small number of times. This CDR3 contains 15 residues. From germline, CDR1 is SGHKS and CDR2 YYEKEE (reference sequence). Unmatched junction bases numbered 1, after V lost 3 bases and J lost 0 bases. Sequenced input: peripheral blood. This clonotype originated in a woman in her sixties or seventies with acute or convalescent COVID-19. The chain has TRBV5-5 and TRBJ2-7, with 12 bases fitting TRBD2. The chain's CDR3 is CASSSTSGGSYEQYF. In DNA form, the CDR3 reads TGTGCCAGCAGCTCGACTAGCGGGGGCTCCTACGAGCAGTACTTC.